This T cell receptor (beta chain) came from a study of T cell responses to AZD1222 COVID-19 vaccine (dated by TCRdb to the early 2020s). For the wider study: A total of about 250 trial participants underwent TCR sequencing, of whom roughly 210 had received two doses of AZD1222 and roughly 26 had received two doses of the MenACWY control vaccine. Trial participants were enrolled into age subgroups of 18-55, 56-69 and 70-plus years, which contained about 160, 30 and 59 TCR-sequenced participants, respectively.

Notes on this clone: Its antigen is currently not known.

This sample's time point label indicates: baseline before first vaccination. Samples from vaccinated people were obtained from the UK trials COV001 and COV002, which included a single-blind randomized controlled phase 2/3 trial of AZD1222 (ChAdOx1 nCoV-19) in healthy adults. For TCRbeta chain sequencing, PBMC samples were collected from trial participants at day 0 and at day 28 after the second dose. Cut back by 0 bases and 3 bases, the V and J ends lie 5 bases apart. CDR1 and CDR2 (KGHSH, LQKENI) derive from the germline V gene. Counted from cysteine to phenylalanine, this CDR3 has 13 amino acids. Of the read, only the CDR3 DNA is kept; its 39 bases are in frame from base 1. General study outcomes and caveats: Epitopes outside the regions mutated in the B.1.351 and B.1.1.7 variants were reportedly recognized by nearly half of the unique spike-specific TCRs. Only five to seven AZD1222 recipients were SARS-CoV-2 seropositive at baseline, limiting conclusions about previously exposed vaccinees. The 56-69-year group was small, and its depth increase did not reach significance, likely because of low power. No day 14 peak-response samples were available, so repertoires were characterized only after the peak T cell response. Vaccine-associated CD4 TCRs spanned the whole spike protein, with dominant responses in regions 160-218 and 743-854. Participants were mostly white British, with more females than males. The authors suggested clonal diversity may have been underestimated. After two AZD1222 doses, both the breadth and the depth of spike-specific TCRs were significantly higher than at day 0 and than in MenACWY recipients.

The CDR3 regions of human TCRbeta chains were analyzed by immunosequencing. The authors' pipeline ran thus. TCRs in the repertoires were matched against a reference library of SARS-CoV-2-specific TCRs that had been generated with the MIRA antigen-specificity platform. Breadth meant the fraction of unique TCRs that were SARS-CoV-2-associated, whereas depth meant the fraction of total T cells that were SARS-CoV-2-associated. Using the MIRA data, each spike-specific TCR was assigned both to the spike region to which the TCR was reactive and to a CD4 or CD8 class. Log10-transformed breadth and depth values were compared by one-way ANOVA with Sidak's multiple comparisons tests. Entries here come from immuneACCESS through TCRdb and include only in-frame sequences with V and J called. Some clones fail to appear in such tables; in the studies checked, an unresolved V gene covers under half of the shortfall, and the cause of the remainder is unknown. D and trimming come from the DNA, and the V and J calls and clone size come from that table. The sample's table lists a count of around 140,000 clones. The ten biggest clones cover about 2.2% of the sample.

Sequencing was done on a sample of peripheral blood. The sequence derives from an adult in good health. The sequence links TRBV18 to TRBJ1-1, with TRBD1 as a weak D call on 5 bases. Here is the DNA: TGTGCCAGCTCACCACCGGGGGACACTGAAGCTTTCTTT. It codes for CASSPPGDTEAFF.